This T cell receptor beta chain was found in a study of a mutant IDH1 vaccine in newly diagnosed glioma. Profiled with immunoSEQ multiplex PCR; TCRdb holds only in-frame clones, not every one. The sample comprises around 88,000 clones, about 82% of which are singletons, and around 7.5% rests with the top ten. From germline, CDR1 is MNHNS and CDR2 SASEGT. V shed 0 bases and J shed 5 bases, with 16 bases lying between them. This CDR3 is built from 16 residues. Time point: baseline, week 1 (first vaccination visit). Treatment in this sample: pre-vaccination baseline after standard-of-care therapy. This TCR was recovered from a man aged 35-49 years with glioma. The chain links TRBV6-1 to TRBJ2-5; either TRBD1 or TRBD2 may supply D (5 bases each). Sequenced here: PBMCs, sampled from a glioma patient treated with radiotherapy, temozolomide or both. CDR3 nucleotide sequence: TGTGCCAGCAGTGAAGCGCTAGGGACCCCAGTGGAGACCCAGTACTTC. Protein product: CASSEALGTPVETQYF.